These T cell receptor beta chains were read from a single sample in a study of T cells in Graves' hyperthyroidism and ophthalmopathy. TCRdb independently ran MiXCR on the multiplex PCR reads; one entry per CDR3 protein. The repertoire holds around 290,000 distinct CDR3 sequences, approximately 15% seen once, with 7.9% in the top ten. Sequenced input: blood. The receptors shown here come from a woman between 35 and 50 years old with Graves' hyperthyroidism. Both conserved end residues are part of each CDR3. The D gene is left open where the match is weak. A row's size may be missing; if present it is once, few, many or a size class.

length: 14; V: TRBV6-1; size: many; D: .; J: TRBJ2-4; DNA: TGTGCCAGCAGTTGGGGATCGTCGGGGAACATTCAGTACTTC; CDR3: CASSWGSSGNIQYF
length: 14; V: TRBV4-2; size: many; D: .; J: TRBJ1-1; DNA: TGTGCCAGCAGCCATGGACAGTTTAACACTGAAGCTTTCTTT; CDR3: CASSHGQFNTEAFF
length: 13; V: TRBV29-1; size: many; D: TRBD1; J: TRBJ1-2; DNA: TGCAGCGTCCTACAGGGGGCTCACTATGGCTACACCTTC; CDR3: CSVLQGAHYGYTF
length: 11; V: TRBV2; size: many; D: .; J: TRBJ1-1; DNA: TGTGCCAACCGTGTACGGACTGAAGCTTTCTTT; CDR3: CANRVRTEAFF
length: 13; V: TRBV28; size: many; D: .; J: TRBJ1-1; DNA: TGTGCCAGCAGTTTAGATACAGACGCCAAAGCTTTCTTT; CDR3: CASSLDTDAKAFF
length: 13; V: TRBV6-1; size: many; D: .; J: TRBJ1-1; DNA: TGTGCCAGCCTCGACTTCAGGGGCACTGAAGCTTTCTTT; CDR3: CASLDFRGTEAFF
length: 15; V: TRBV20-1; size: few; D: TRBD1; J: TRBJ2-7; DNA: TGCAGCGCTAGACCAGACAGGGGGCCCCCCTACGAGCAGTGCTTC; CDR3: CSARPDRGPPYEQCF
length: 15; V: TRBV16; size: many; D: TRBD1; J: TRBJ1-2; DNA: TGTGCCAGCAGCCAATCGCAAAGGACAGGGACTGGCTACACCTTC; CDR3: CASSQSQRTGTGYTF
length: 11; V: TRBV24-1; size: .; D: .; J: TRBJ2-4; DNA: TGTGCCACCAGTGACCTCAACATTCAGTACTTC; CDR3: CATSDLNIQYF
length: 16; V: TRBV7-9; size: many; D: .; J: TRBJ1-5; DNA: TGTGCCAGCAGCTTAGGACACCGCGGGGGTAATCAGCCCCAGCATTTT; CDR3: CASSLGHRGGNQPQHF
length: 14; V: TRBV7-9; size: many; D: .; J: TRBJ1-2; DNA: TGTGCCAGCAGTCCATCCGACGGAAACTATGGCTACACCTTC; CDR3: CASSPSDGNYGYTF
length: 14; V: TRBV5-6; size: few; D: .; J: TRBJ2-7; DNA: TGTGCCAGCAGGGGATCCGGGCGTTCCTACGAGCAGTACTTC; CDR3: CASRGSGRSYEQYF
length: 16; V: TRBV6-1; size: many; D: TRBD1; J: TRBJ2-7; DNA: TGTGCCAGCAGTGATGCCCCTTGGGACAGCGGCTACGAGCAGTACTTC; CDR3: CASSDAPWDSGYEQYF
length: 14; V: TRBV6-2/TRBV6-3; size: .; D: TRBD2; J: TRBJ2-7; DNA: TGTGCCATCAGACTAGCGGATGACTCCTACGAGCAGTACTTC; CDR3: CAIRLADDSYEQYF
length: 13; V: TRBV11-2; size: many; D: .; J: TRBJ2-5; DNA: TGTGCCAGCAGCGCGACTCGTCTGGAGACCCAGTACTTC; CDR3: CASSATRLETQYF
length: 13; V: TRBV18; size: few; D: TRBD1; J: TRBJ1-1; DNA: TGTGCCAGCTCGGCCGGGACAGGGAGAGTAGTTTTCTTT; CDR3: CASSAGTGRVVFF
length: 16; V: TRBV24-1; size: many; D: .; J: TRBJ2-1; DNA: TGTGCCACCAGTGATTTGGGGGGGACACGGCCTAATGAGCAGTTCTTC; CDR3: CATSDLGGTRPNEQFF
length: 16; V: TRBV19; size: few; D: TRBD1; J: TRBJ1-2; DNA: TGTGCCAGTAGCCAACACCGGACAGGAGGGAACTATGGCTACACCTTC; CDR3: CASSQHRTGGNYGYTF
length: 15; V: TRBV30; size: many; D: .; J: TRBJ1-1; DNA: TGTGCCTGGACCTCAGTTGCCGCTTTGAACACTGAAGCTTTCTTT; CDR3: CAWTSVAALNTEAFF
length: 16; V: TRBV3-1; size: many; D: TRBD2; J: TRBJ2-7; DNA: TGTGCCAGCAGCCAAGATAGGCGAGCGGGAGTATCCGAGCAGTACTTC; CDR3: CASSQDRRAGVSEQYF
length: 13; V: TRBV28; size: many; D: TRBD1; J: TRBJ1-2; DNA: TGTGCCAGCAGTCGTCGACAGGGGTTTGGCTACACCTTC; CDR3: CASSRRQGFGYTF
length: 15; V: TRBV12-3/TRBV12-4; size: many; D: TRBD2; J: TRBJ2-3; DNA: TGTGCCAGCAGCACAAGACTAGCAAGCACAGATACGCAGTATTTT; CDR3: CASSTRLASTDTQYF
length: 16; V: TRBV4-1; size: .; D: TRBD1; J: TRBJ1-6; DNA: TGCGCCAGCAGCCCGAGGACAGGGCTTCAGAATTCACCCCTCCACTTT; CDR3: CASSPRTGLQNSPLHF
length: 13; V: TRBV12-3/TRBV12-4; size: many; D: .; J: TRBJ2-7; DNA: TGTGCCAGCAGCCCCAGCGACGCCTACGAGCAGTACTTC; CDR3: CASSPSDAYEQYF
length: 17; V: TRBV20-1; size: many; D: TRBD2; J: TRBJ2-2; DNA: TGCAGTGCTAGTCGGGTAGCGGGAGGGCTTGCCACCGGGGAGCTGTTTTTT; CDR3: CSASRVAGGLATGELFF
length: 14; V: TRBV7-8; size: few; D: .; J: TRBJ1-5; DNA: TGTGCCAGCAGCCCCCTCGGCCCAAATCAGCCCCAGCATTTT; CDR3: CASSPLGPNQPQHF
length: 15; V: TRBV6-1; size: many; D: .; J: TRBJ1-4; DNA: TGTGCCAGCAGTGAAGCCCGGGGCCTTAATGAAAAACTGTTTTTT; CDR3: CASSEARGLNEKLFF
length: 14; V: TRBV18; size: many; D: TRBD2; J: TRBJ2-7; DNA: TGTGCCAGCTCGTACGACCGGGAGGGCTACGAGCAGTACTTC; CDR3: CASSYDREGYEQYF
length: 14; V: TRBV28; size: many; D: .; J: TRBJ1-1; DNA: TGTGCCAGCAATTCCTTACTGGGCCACACTGAAGCTTTCTTT; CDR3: CASNSLLGHTEAFF
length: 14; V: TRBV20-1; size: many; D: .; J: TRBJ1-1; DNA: TGCAGTGCCGAGGAGACGCCACTGAACACTGAAGCTTTCTTT; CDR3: CSAEETPLNTEAFF
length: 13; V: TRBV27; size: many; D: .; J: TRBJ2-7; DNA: TGTGCCAGCAGTTCAATAGAATCCTACGAGCAGTACTTC; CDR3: CASSSIESYEQYF
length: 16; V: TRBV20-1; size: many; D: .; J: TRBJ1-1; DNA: TGCAGTGCTAGCTCCTCGGCGATGGGAATGAACACTGAAGCTTTCTTT; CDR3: CSASSSAMGMNTEAFF
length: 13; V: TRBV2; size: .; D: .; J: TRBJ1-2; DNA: TGTGCCAGCGATGCGCGGGGGGGCTATGGCTACACCTTC; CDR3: CASDARGGYGYTF
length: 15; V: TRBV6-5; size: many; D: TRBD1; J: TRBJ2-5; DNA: TGTGCCAGCAGTTACCGATCAGGGGGCCTCGAGACCCAGTACTTC; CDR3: CASSYRSGGLETQYF
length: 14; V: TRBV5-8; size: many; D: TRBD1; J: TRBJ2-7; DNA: TGTGCCAGCAGCTTGGACAGGGGCTCCTACGAGCAGTACTTC; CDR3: CASSLDRGSYEQYF
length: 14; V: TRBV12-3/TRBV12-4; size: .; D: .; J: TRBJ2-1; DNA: TGTGCCAGCAGTTTTAGTCCCATATACAATGAGCAGTTCTTC; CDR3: CASSFSPIYNEQFF
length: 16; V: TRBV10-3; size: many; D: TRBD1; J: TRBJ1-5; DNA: TGTGCCATCAGTGAGGCCACAGGGGGCGCTAGTCAGCCCCAGCATTTT; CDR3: CAISEATGGASQPQHF
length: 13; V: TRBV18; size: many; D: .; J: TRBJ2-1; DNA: TGTGCCAGCTCACTTGGGTCCGCTGGTGAGCAGTTCTTC; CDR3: CASSLGSAGEQFF
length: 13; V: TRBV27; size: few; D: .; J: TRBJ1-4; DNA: TGTGCCAGCAGTTGGGGACCGAATGAAAAACTGTTTTTT; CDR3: CASSWGPNEKLFF
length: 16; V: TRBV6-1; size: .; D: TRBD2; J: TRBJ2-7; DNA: TGTGCCAGCAGTGAGCTCCCGGGACTAGCGGGAGATGAGCAGTACTTC; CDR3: CASSELPGLAGDEQYF
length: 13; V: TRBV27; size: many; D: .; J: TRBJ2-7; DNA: TGTGCCAGCAGTTTGGCCTTAAACTACGAGCAGTACTTC; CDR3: CASSLALNYEQYF